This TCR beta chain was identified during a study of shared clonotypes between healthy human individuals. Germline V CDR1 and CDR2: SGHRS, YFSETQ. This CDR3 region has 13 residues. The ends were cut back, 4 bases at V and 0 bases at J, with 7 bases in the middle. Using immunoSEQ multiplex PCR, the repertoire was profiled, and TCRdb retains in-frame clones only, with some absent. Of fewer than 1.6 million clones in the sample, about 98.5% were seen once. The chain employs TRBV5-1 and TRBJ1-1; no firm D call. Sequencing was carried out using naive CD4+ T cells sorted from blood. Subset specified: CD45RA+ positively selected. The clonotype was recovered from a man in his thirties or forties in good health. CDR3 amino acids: CASSRGMNTEAFF. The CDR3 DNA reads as TGCGCCAGCAGCCGAGGTATGAACACTGAAGCTTTCTTT.